These 19 T cell receptor beta chains came from one sample sequenced in a study of T cells after yellow fever vaccination. TCRdb passed the 5' RACE reads through MiXCR, listing each CDR3 protein once. The table lists roughly 320,000 distinct CDR3 sequences, around 10% of them singletons. The starting material was CD4+ T cells sorted from PBMCs, obtained 45 days after the yellow fever booster vaccination. The receptors shown here come from a young man who received the YFV17D yellow fever vaccine.

This clonotype was detected only once. The chain has TRBV18 and TRBJ2-7; D possibly corresponds to TRBD1 (6 bases). This CDR3 is built from 13 residues. Trimming removed 4 bases from V and 5 bases from J, with 12 bases in between. Per the germline V gene, CDR1 is KGHSH and CDR2 is LQKENI. The CDR3 region is CASSLHRDHEQYV. As DNA, the CDR3 is TGTGCCAGCTCACTACACAGGGACCACGAGCAGTACGTC.

This clonotype was recorded a few times. The V gene is TRBV10-3, the J gene TRBJ1-3; D gene unclear. This CDR3 has 14 residues. Trimming took off 4 bases at V and 6 bases at J, with 13 bases between the two ends. CDR1 is ENHRY and CDR2 is SYGVKD in the germline V gene. The CDR3 here is CAISVSGSENTIYF. The CDR3 coding sequence is TGTGCCATCAGTGTCTCGGGGTCCGAAAACACCATATATTTT.

This clonotype occurred many times. The rearrangement uses TRBV7-9 and TRBJ1-1; D perhaps matches TRBD1 (6 bases). The germline V gene encodes CDR1 SEHNR and CDR2 FQNEAQ (reference sequence). Trimming took off 4 bases at V and 5 bases at J, with 11 bases between the two ends. CDR3 length: 13 amino acids. The CDR3 coding sequence is TGTGCCAGCAGCTGGTTAGGGGGGACTGAAGCTTTCTTT. Translated, it gives CASSWLGGTEAFF.

The chain combines TRBV28 with TRBJ2-3; 9 nucleotides align to TRBD1. The CDR3 is 14 amino acids. The V gene end was trimmed by 7 bases and the J gene end by 6 bases; junction bases not matched to a gene: 8. CDR1 MDHEN and CDR2 SYDVKM come from the germline V gene. The CDR3 reads CASTPGQGVDTQYF. CDR3 DNA: TGTGCCAGCACCCCGGGACAGGGCGTGGATACGCAGTATTTT.

The V gene is TRBV7-9, the J gene TRBJ2-7; 10 bases align to TRBD1. This CDR3 comprises 19 residues. The V and J ends lost 2 bases and 0 bases, in that order; junction bases with no gene match: 13. CDR1 is SEHNR, CDR2 FQNEAQ, per germline (reference sequence). The CDR3 loop is CASSLTAGTGADDSYEQYV. In nucleotides, the CDR3 is TGTGCCAGCAGCTTAACCGCCGGGACAGGGGCCGACGACTCCTACGAGCAGTACGTC.

In DNA form, the CDR3 reads TGTGCCAGCTCACCACGTAATGGGGCAGCGGGGGCTGTCTCTGGCACAGATACGCAGTATTTT. Its translation: CASSPRNGAAGAVSGTDTQYF. V usage is TRBV18 and J usage is TRBJ2-3, with 8 positions matching TRBD2. Germline CDR1 is KGHSH and CDR2 is LQKENI. With V trimmed by 1 base and J by 1 base, 19 bases remained unmatched. This CDR3 comprises 21 residues.

This rearrangement joins TRBV30 to TRBJ1-2, with 7 bases aligning to TRBD1. Looked up from germline, CDR1 is GTSNPN and CDR2 is SVGIG (reference sequence). This CDR3 is built from 15 residues. The trim removed 0 bases at V and 2 bases at J, leaving 6 bases unmatched. The chain's CDR3 is CAWSVAGGQNYGYTF. DNA of the CDR3: TGTGCCTGGAGTGTAGCAGGGGGGCAAAACTATGGCTACACCTTC.

Many counts were recorded for this clonotype. J is TRBJ2-4 and V is TRBV4-2; possible D gene TRBD1, 7 bases. The V end was cut by 7 bases, the J end by 8 bases, with 24 bases between. Germline-derived CDR1 and CDR2 are LGHNA and YNFKEQ. The CDR3 is 16 amino acids. CDR3 protein: CASTPRQGGTEDIQYF. In nucleotides, the CDR3 is TGTGCCAGCACGCCCCGGCAAGGGGGGACAGAGGACATTCAGTACTTC.

DNA for the CDR3: TGTGCCAGCAGTTACTCCGTACAGGGGTACTATGGCTACACCTTC. Translated, it gives CASSYSVQGYYGYTF. V usage is TRBV6-5 and J usage is TRBJ1-2; TRBD1 matches 7 bases. This CDR3 region has 15 residues. The junction had 4 bases not matched to a gene; V was cut back by 0 bases and J by 3 bases. Germline CDR1 reads MNHEY; CDR2 reads SVGAGI.

The rearrangement links TRBV7-8 to TRBJ2-1, with TRBD2 matching 7 bases. V lost 7 bases, J lost 6 bases, and 9 bases stayed unmatched. Germline CDR1 SGHVS, CDR2 FQNEAQ. The CDR3 extends over 14 amino acids. Written as DNA, the CDR3 is TGTGCCAGCAACGCTGCGGGGGTACTCAATGAGCAGTTCTTC. It codes for CASNAAGVLNEQFF.

The chain employs TRBV6-6 and TRBJ2-7, with a weak D call TRBD1 (5 bases). Germline V lookup: CDR1 MNHNY, CDR2 SVGAGI (reference sequence). Deletions cut 4 bases from V and 7 bases from J, with 17 bases between. The CDR3 is 14 residues long. Written as DNA, the CDR3 is TGTGCCAGCAGTTGGACACACGCTCAGGGAGAGCAGTACTTC. The encoded protein is CASSWTHAQGEQYF.

This chain connects TRBV7-2 to TRBJ1-1; tentative D call: TRBD1 (6 bases). V was shortened by 1 base and J by 1 base, with 10 bases between the two germline ends. CDR1 is SGHTA and CDR2 is FQGNSA in the germline V gene. The CDR3 has 15 residues. The CDR3 region is CASSLEGQRNTEAFF. The DNA of the CDR3 is TGTGCCAGCAGCTTAGAAGGACAGCGGAACACTGAAGCTTTCTTT. The full variable domain, with the rest looked up from reference TRBV7-2 and TRBJ1-1, is GAGVSQSPSNKVTEKGKDVELRCDPISGHTALYWYRQSLGQGLEFLIYFQGNSAPDKSGLPSDRFSAERTGGSVSTLTIQRTQQEDSAVYLCASSLEGQRNTEAFFGQGTRLTVV.

This clonotype was observed a handful of times. The chain combines TRBV6-5 with TRBJ2-4; 9 positions match TRBD1. Germline V CDR1 and CDR2: MNHEY, SVGAGI. The CDR3 has 15 amino acids. The J segment lost 8 bases and the V segment lost 6 bases, leaving 11 bases of the junction unmatched. The CDR3 region is CASRKRGQGFDIQYF. CDR3 DNA: TGTGCCAGCAGGAAACGGGGACAGGGATTCGACATTCAGTACTTC.

The chain uses TRBV28 and TRBJ1-1, with TRBD1 matching 10 bases. Germline CDR1 reads MDHEN; CDR2 reads SYDVKM. CDR3 length equals 16 residues. Trimming cost V 6 bases and J 5 bases; bases outside gene matches: 12. The CDR3 DNA follows: TGTGCCAGCAGCCCTAGTGACAGGGGGCGGGGGACTGAAGCTTTCTTT. It encodes CASSPSDRGRGTEAFF.

This clonotype has more than one count but fewer than ten. The V gene is TRBV7-2, the J gene TRBJ1-5, with D perhaps matching TRBD1 (6 bases). Germline V lookup: CDR1 SGHTA, CDR2 FQGNSA. The CDR3 runs 16 residues. Between the trimmed V and J ends, which lost 2 bases and 5 bases, there was a span of 16 bases. The CDR3 sequence: CASSLRGPGNYQPQHF. The CDR3 DNA is TGTGCCAGCAGCTTACGGGGGCCCGGAAACTATCAGCCCCAGCATTTT.

The rearrangement uses TRBV18 and TRBJ1-4; 9 nucleotides match TRBD1. CDR3 size: 14 residues. With V trimmed by 5 bases and J by 7 bases, 5 bases remained unmatched. Germline V gives CDR1 KGHSH, CDR2 LQKENI. In DNA form, the CDR3 reads TGTGCCAGCTCAGGGGACAGGGATTCTGAAAAACTGTTTTTT. It is translated as CASSGDRDSEKLFF.

This clonotype was seen a few times. The CDR3 loop reads CASRTYQETQYF. Written as DNA, the CDR3 is TGTGCCAGCAGAACGTACCAAGAGACCCAGTACTTC. The genes are TRBV27 and TRBJ2-5; no reliable D call. Germline V CDR1 and CDR2: MNHEY, SMNVEV (reference sequence). Between the trimmed V and J ends, which lost 6 bases and 0 bases, there was a span of 5 bases. The CDR3 totals 12 residues.

This clonotype was detected ten times or more. The chain joins TRBV6-6 to TRBJ2-6, with D unclear. With 5 bases removed from V and 4 bases from J, the gap between germline ends came to 12 bases. The germline CDR1 and CDR2 sequences are MNHNY and SVGAGI (reference sequence). CDR3 length: 15 amino acids. The CDR3, as DNA: TGTGCCAGCAGTGTAAGGCAATCCGGGGCCAACGTCCTGACTTTC. It specifies CASSVRQSGANVLTF.

This chain joins TRBV12-3 or TRBV12-4 and TRBJ1-4; perhaps TRBD1 as D (6 bases). Trimming cost V 4 bases and J 7 bases, with 16 bases left between them. The CDR3 sequence is 15 residues long. The CDR3 nucleotides read TGTGCCAGCAGTTCCCCGCTAGGGGGGATTGAAAAACTGTTTTTT. Its protein product is CASSSPLGGIEKLFF.